The entry below describes one TCR beta chain. The target antigen is unknown. This sample is drawn from a study of cytomegalovirus exposure and HLA in healthy donors. Study conclusions and caveats: Accurate predictions that matched the HLA-A and HLA-B alleles of most subjects were reportedly made from TCR beta sequences. One later analysis reportedly identified an Asian-associated ancestry cluster that showed fewer N-insertions than the roughly 640-donor mean. TCR beta V segments were, for the most part, productive about 87% or about 30% of the time in an earlier analysis.

Both 60 Vbeta primers and 13 Jbeta primers went into the PCR. Data came from immunoSEQ multiplex PCR; TCRdb stores just in-frame clones and leaves some out. The sample includes tens of thousands of clones, roughly 70% of them seen just once. The receptor comes from a woman in her forties in good health and CMV-seropositive. Sequenced input: PBMCs.

The CDR3 region is CASSHEGEDQPQHF. The CDR3 coding sequence is TGTGCCAGCAGTCATGAAGGGGAGGATCAGCCCCAGCATTTT. V and J are TRBV7-9 and TRBJ1-5, with TRBD1 as a possible D gene (5 bases). The length of the CDR3 is 14 residues. Trimming took off 6 bases at V and 5 bases at J, with 14 bases between the two ends. CDR1 SEHNR and CDR2 FQNEAQ come from the germline V gene (reference sequence). The variable domain in full, with the rest retrieved from reference TRBV7-9 and TRBJ1-5, is DTGVSQNPRHKITKRGQNVTFRCDPISEHNRLYWYRQTLGQGPEFLTYFQNEAQLEKSRLLSDRFSAERPKGSFSTLEIQRTEQGDSAMYLCASSHEGEDQPQHFGDGTRLSIL.